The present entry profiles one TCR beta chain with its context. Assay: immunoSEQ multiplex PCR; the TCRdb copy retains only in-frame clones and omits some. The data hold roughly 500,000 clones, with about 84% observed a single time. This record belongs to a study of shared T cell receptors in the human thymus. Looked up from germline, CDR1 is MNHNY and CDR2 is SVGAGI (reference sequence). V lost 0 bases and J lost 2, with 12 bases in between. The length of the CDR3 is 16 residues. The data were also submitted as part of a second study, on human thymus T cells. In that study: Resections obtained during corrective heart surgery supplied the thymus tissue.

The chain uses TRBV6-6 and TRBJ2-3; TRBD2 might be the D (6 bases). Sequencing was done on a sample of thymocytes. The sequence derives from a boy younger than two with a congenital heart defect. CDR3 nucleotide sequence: TGTGCCAGCAGTTACTCTAAAGCGGGCCCCACAGATACGCAGTATTTT. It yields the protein CASSYSKAGPTDTQYF.